This paragraph covers one T cell receptor (beta chain) sequence. Its target is not known. Extractions gave at least 6 micrograms of total RNA per sample. The germline V gene has CDR1 SGHTA and CDR2 FQGNSA. The CDR3 contains 16 residues. These data are taken from a study of blood T cells in healthy people across ages. Together with a sample-barcoded 5' primer, a J-beta primer mix was included in a second PCR lasting roughly 6 to 12 cycles. All cDNA molecules were each tagged by a template-switch adaptor with 12 random nucleotides. MiXCR, applied by TCRdb to the 5' RACE reads, yields one record per CDR3 protein. The sample gives 580,000 or so distinct CDR3 sequences, about 45% of which show up once; around 25% is in the top ten. Notes on the study in general: Donors of long life had a larger count of naive CD4+ cells and greater diversity than aged donors. Possibly, changes in expanded clonotypes were confounded because donor CMV status was unknown.

Sequenced: blood. The sequence derives from an elderly man in good health. V and J are TRBV7-2 and TRBJ2-4; 9 positions match TRBD2. Matching the DNA end better, TRBJ2-7 makes the J call doubtful. CDR3 in DNA: TGTGCCAGCAGCTTAGGGGGCGGGAGGGTAAGTTACGAGCAGTACTTC. Its protein product is CASSLGGGRVSYEQYF.